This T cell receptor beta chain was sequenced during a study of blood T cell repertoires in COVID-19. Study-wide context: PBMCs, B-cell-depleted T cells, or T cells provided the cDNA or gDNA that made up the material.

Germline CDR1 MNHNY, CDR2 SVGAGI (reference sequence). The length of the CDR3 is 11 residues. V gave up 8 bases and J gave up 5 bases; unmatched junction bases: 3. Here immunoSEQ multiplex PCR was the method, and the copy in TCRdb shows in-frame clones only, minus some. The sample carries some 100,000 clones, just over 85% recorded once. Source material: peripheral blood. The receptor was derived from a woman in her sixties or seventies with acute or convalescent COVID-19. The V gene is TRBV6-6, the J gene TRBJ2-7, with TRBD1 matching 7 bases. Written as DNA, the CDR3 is TGTGCCAGCGGACAGGTCGACGAGCAGTACTTC. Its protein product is CASGQVDEQYF.